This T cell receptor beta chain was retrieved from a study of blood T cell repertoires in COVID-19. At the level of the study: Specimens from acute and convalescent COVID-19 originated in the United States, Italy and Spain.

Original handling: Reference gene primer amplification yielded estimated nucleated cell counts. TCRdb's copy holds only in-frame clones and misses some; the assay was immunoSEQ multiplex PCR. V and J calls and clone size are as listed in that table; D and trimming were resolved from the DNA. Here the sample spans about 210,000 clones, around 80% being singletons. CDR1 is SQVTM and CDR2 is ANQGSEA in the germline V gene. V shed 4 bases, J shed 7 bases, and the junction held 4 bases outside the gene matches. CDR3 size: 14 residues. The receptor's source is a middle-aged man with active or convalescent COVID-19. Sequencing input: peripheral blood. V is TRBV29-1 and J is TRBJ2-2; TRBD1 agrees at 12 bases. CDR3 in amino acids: CSVGDRGRIGELFF. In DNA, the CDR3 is TGCAGCGTTGGGGACAGGGGGCGGATCGGGGAGCTGTTTTTT.